This T cell receptor (beta chain) originates from a study of blood T cell repertoires in COVID-19. Across the study: Nucleic acid was either cDNA or gDNA, and it came from T cells, B-cell-depleted T cells, or PBMCs.

J gave up 0 bases and V 0 bases, and 7 bases lay outside the gene matches. The CDR3 spans 17 residues. Germline V gene sequence: CDR1 KGHSH, CDR2 LQKENI. Followed over time, Seattle patients had been enrolled while infection was active. The protocol was immunoSEQ multiplex PCR, while the TCRdb copy is restricted to in-frame clones and leaves out a portion. The sample lists 150,000 to 200,000 clones; 70% to 90% were seen once. This chain joins TRBV18 and TRBJ1-2; 7 nucleotides agree with TRBD1. What was sequenced was peripheral blood. The clonotype was recovered from a woman aged 55-70 years with COVID-19, enrolled during active disease. CDR3: CASSPPVGTESNYGYTF. In DNA form, the CDR3 reads TGTGCCAGCTCACCACCGGTAGGGACAGAGTCTAACTATGGCTACACCTTC.